This T cell receptor (beta chain) derives from a study of shared clonotypes between healthy human individuals. Repertoires were generated with immunoSEQ multiplex PCR, while TCRdb's copy carries only in-frame clones and drops some. The sample records 400,000 to 550,000 clones, roughly 85% being singletons. The CDR3 loop spans 17 amino acids. CDR1 is LNHDA and CDR2 is SQIVND in the germline V gene (reference sequence). V lost 0 bases and J lost 3; bases outside the gene matches: 5. Sequenced material: PBMCs. The chain recombines TRBV19 with TRBJ2-2, with 9 bases matching TRBD2. The sequence derives from a woman between 35 and 50 years old in good health. Some clones in this sample may be carry-over from other donors' samples. CDR3 in amino acids: CASSIDRTSGHTGELFF. CDR3 sequence (DNA): TGTGCCAGTAGTATAGATCGAACTAGCGGGCACACCGGGGAGCTGTTTTTT.